This T cell receptor (beta chain) is from a study of OX40 agonist ivuxolimab in advanced cancers. Study details: Dose-escalation patients were diagnosed with hepatocellular carcinoma, melanoma, renal cell cancer or head and neck cancer.

Germline CDR1 and CDR2: MNHEY and SMNVEV (reference sequence). V was pared by 4 bases and J by 7 bases, with 11 bases between. CDR3 length equals 13 residues. A word on this clone: The sample has other DNA sequences that encode this CDR3 too.

TCRdb's table, derived via immunoSEQ multiplex PCR, lists solely in-frame clones and lacks some. The repertoire holds more than 60,000 clones, around 91% seen once, with around 15% in the top ten. This clonotype was sampled from an adult with an advanced solid tumor such as melanoma, head and neck, liver or kidney cancer. This chain uses TRBV27 with TRBJ1-5; weak D call: TRBD1 (5 bases). The source material was CD4+ or CD8+ T cells sorted from blood, sampled in a trial of the OX40 agonist ivuxolimab. CDR3 protein: CASSSGGGQPQHF. The CDR3 DNA is TGTGCCAGCAGTTCGGGGGGAGGGCAGCCCCAGCATTTT.